This T cell receptor beta chain was captured by sequencing in a study of shared clonotypes between healthy human individuals. Overall study context: With ages of 18 to 49, the donors were two women and three men. Study conclusions and caveats: Despite large depth, sorted-subset datasets appeared incompletely sequenced.

Points on this clone: Its antigen is still unknown.

Per the original data handling: From ImmunoSEQ came sequences covering only the junction and carrying no quality scores, so filtering differed. Assay used: immunoSEQ multiplex PCR; TCRdb lists only in-frame clones, some missing. The DNA was the basis for D and trimming; V, J and clone size are from that table. The sample lists some 700,000 clones, around 91% occurring once. CD8 memory cells included CD45RO+ cells plus CCR7-negative CD45RA+ TemRA cells. Per germline, CDR1 GTSNPN and CDR2 SVGIG (reference sequence). The CDR3 is 17 residues long. V was clipped by 3 bases and J by 3 bases; unmatched bases: 15.

The sequencing input was memory CD8+ T cells from PBMCs. Subset in this sample: CD45RO+ cells pooled with CCR7-negative TemRA cells. V usage is TRBV30 and J usage is TRBJ2-5; 8 nucleotides match TRBD1. This sequence originates from a man aged 18-30 years in good health. Some clones in this sample may be carry-over from other donors' samples. CDR3 nucleotides: TGTGCCTGGAGGGACAGGGACTTCACTCGCTTTAAAGAGACCCAGTACTTC. Amino acids: CAWRDRDFTRFKETQYF.